The present T cell receptor beta chain was sequenced within a study of beta chain features in type 1 diabetes. It was one heparinised blood draw, averaging around 120 mL, that each donor gave. Staining for CD45RO/CCR7/CD25/CD127/CD95/CD27 allowed sorting of CD4+ naive, central memory, regulatory and stem cell-like memory cells. This clone appeared a few times. The study reverse transcribed the entire isolated RNA, so it sequenced expressed TCRB transcripts. Sequencing was performed with immunoSEQ multiplex PCR; in TCRdb, only in-frame clones are kept and a portion is missing. This table holds under 200,000 clones, over 7.5% found once. This receptor was taken from a young woman in good health. The material sequenced was central memory CD4+ T cells from blood.

The CDR3 loop reads CASSGGMGETQYF. CDR3 bases: TGTGCGTCAAGCGGGGGGATGGGGGAGACCCAGTACTTC. This chain joins TRBV30 and TRBJ2-5; 9 nucleotides line up with TRBD2. The CDR3 length is 13 residues. Germline V lookup: CDR1 GTSNPN, CDR2 SVGIG (reference sequence).